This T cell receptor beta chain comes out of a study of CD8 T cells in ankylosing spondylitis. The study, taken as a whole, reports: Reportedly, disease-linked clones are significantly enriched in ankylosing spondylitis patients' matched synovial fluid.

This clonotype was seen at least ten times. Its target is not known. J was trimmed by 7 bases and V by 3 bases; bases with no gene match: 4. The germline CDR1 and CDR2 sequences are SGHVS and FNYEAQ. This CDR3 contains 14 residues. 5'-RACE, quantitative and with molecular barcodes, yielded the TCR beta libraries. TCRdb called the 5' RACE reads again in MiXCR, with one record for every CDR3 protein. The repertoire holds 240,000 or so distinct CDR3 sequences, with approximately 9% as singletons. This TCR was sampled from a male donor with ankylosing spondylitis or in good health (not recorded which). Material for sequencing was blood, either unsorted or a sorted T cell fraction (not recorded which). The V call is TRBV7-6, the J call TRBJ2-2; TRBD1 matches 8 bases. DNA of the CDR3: TGTGCCAGCAGCTTTCGGACAGGGAGCGGGGAGCTGTTTTTT. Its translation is CASSFRTGSGELFF.